This TCR beta chain was found in a study of T cell responses to AZD1222 COVID-19 vaccine. Study summary: Analysis merged second doses at about 4 or about 12 weeks. Overall study results and limits: Recipients of two AZD1222 doses showed rising Spike-specific TCR breadth and depth. Seropositive status at baseline applied to only six AZD1222 recipients. Most donors were white British and more were female, and clonal diversity was possibly underestimated.

Germline-derived CDR1 and CDR2 are SGHTA and FQGNSA. The CDR3 sequence is 14 residues long. V gave up 1 base and J gave up 4 bases, with 10 bases separating them. As for this clone: As yet, its antigen is unknown.

Using immunoSEQ multiplex PCR, the repertoire was profiled, and TCRdb retains in-frame clones only, with some absent. The repertoire includes 150,000 or so clones, approximately 89% of them detected once, and less than 5.5% sits in the top ten. The sample consisted of peripheral blood, taken on day 0 of AZD1222 vaccination. This TCR came from an adult in good health. The V gene is TRBV7-2, the J gene TRBJ1-1; D is unresolved. CDR3 loop: CASSLGAGPTEAFF. Written as DNA, the CDR3 is TGTGCCAGCAGCTTAGGGGCAGGCCCCACTGAAGCTTTCTTT.